This entry features one T cell receptor beta chain sequence. Its antigen remains unknown. The junction shows a germline mismatch at one end, possibly a read error. The germline gives CDR1 LNHDA, CDR2 SQIVND (reference sequence). This CDR3 region has 14 residues. This entry belongs to a study of cytomegalovirus exposure and HLA in healthy donors. 60 Vbeta and 13 Jbeta primers were used in PCR. In the authors' workflow: In a later analysis, the count reached 75 million to 90 million unique TCR beta chains, with roughly 9.9 million shared. The data were produced by immunoSEQ multiplex PCR, yet TCRdb's version contains in-frame clones alone and is incomplete. Clonal size and the V and J genes are those of that table, whereas D and trimming came from the DNA. Among some 130,000 clones, roughly four fifths were seen once, and the ten largest hold 5.8%. Study observations and caveats: It was confirmed in vitro that a few of the CMV-associated chains were specific for CMV antigens. Indistinguishable V segments, including TRBV6-2 and TRBV6-3, were excluded.

The clonotype was recovered from a woman aged 50 to 60 in good health and CMV-seropositive. Sequencing was done on a sample of PBMCs. This chain joins TRBV19 and TRBJ1-1; D is possibly TRBD1 (6 bases). In DNA form, the CDR3 reads TGTGCCAGTAGTATAGATCAGTTGGGGGCTGAGGCTTTCTTT. Amino acids: CASSIDQLGAEAFF.